This T cell receptor beta chain emerged from a study of T-cell reconstitution after alpha-beta-depleted transplantation in children. The study, taken as a whole, reports: Surviving recipient T cells and intrathymic progenitors accounted for some patients' high TCRbeta diversity at day 60. Expanded graft clones, several hundred of them, were reportedly the source of alpha-beta T cells about two months after transplant. After one year, T-cell counts and TCRbeta diversity mostly came from new T cells.

Many counts were recorded for this clonotype. Its matching antigen is unknown. The V gene lost 5 bases and the J gene lost 0 bases, with 13 bases spanning the gap. The CDR3 contains 15 residues. The germline CDR1 and CDR2 sequences are SEHNR and FQNEAQ (reference sequence). Using unique molecular identifiers, the investigators prepared the TCRbeta library. TCRdb redid the calling of the PCR reads with MiXCR, one entry per CDR3 protein. The table lists almost 500,000 distinct CDR3 sequences, approximately 10% of them singletons, with approximately 2% in the top ten. V and J are TRBV7-9 and TRBJ1-2; D may be TRBD1 (5 bases). Here the sequenced sample was PBMCs, taken before TCRalphabeta/CD19-depleted stem cell transplant. The sequence was obtained from a child younger than 10 with inherited bone marrow failure, due to receive a stem cell transplant. Here the CDR3 reads CASSKGQLPNYGYTF. CDR3 nucleotide sequence: TGTGCCAGCAGCAAAGGACAACTCCCTAACTATGGCTACACCTTC.